The next 7 T cell receptor beta chains were all read from a single sample in a study of T cells in localized non-small cell lung cancer. The assay was immunoSEQ multiplex PCR, and TCRdb's table has in-frame clones only and misses some. The table has tens of thousands of clones, about 84% seen once. Sequenced material: PBMCs, taken before any cancer treatment. Receptor source: a woman aged 35-70 years with stage II squamous cell lung carcinoma.

The V gene is TRBV11-3, the J gene TRBJ2-6; D may correspond to TRBD1 or TRBD2 (7 bases each). In germline, CDR1 is SGHNT, CDR2 YENEEA. The CDR3 is 17 residues long. Deletions cut 3 bases from V and 3 bases from J, with 15 bases between. In nucleotides, the CDR3 is TGTGCCAGCAGCTTTCGGGGAGGGGGCTTTGGGGCCAACGTCCTGACTTTC. It yields the protein CASSFRGGGFGANVLTF. Looking up the rest from reference TRBV11-3 and TRBJ2-6 gives the full variable domain: EAGVVQSPRYKIIEKKQPVAFWCNPISGHNTLYWYLQNLGQGPELLIRYENEEAVDDSQLPKDRFSAERLKGVDSTLKIQPAELGDSAVYLCASSFRGGGFGANVLTFGAGSRLTVL.

The sample holds a few counts of this clone. V usage is TRBV11-3 and J usage is TRBJ2-5, with D perhaps assigned TRBD1 or TRBD2 (5 bases each). This CDR3 spans 14 amino acids. From germline, CDR1 is SGHNT and CDR2 YENEEA. V shed 5 bases and J shed 3 bases, with 13 bases lying between them. CDR3 amino acids: CASSRDGVKETQYF. The CDR3 nucleotides read TGTGCCAGCAGCCGGGACGGAGTGAAAGAGACCCAGTACTTC.

The chain combines TRBV5-1 with TRBJ2-7, with TRBD1 matching over 7 bases. V lost 0 bases and J lost 1; bases outside the gene matches: 10. CDR3 length: 17 residues. CDR1 is SGHRS and CDR2 is YFSETQ in the germline V gene. The CDR3, as DNA: TGCGCCAGCAGCTTGGTTCCCGGACAGGAGGCGTCCTACGAGCAGTACTTC. It encodes CASSLVPGQEASYEQYF.

The V call is TRBV19, the J call TRBJ1-2, with TRBD1 identical over 8 bases. The CDR3 covers 16 residues. From germline, CDR1 is LNHDA and CDR2 SQIVND (reference sequence). V was clipped by 5 bases and J by 4 bases; unmatched bases: 12. CDR3 loop: CASSPTRTGKIYGYTF. CDR3 coding DNA: TGTGCCAGTAGTCCTACTAGGACAGGGAAAATCTATGGCTACACCTTC. The variable domain in full, with the rest retrieved from reference TRBV19 and TRBJ1-2, is DGGITQSPKYLFRKEGQNVTLSCEQNLNHDAMYWYRQDPGQGLRLIYYSQIVNDFQKGDIAEGYSVSREKKESFPLTVTSAQKNPTAFYLCASSPTRTGKIYGYTFGSGTRLTVV.

V gene TRBV29-1 combines with J gene TRBJ2-1, with D perhaps TRBD1 (6 bases). CDR1 SQVTM and CDR2 ANQGSEA come from the germline V gene. The CDR3 contains 16 residues. V lost 2 bases and J lost 0, with 14 bases in between. The CDR3 DNA sequence: TGCAGCGTTGAATTGGCAGGGGATAACTCCTACAATGAGCAGTTCTTC. It encodes CSVELAGDNSYNEQFF.

The V and J genes are TRBV28 and TRBJ1-1; a possible D gene is TRBD1 (5 bases). The CDR3 contains 15 residues. Germline V lookup: CDR1 MDHEN, CDR2 SYDVKM. V was pared by 2 bases and J by 0 bases, with 10 bases between. CDR3 sequence reads: CASSLDRNLNTEAFF. The CDR3 nucleotides read TGTGCCAGCAGTTTAGACAGAAACTTGAACACTGAAGCTTTCTTT.

This clone was picked up a small number of times. The chain carries TRBV19 and TRBJ2-6; TRBD2 aligns across 8 bases. This CDR3 is built from 17 residues. Unmatched junction bases numbered 12, after V lost 7 bases and J lost 4 bases. The germline V gene encodes CDR1 LNHDA and CDR2 SQIVND (reference sequence). The CDR3 nucleotides are TGTGCCAGTACCGGGAGGGAGCGGGAGTCAGGGGCCAACGTCCTGACTTTC. This codes for CASTGRERESGANVLTF.